This T cell receptor (beta chain) was recovered during a study of T cell changes during pregnancy in multiple sclerosis (dated by TCRdb to the late 2010s). Looking at the study overall: Changes in the T cell repertoire over the course of pregnancy were examined in this study in women with multiple sclerosis.

The germline V gene sets CDR1 to MGHRA and CDR2 to YSYEKL. Ends trimmed: V by 4 bases, J by 4 bases; bases unmatched to a gene: 12. From its cysteine to its phenylalanine, the CDR3 spans 16 amino acids. The kept DNA is CDR3 alone, 48 bases in frame from the first base. Receptor libraries were prepared by the immunoSEQ multiplex PCR assay. The table was pulled from immuneACCESS by TCRdb, which kept in-frame rearrangements only. Such tables lose some clones; where checked, under half of the loss comes from unresolved V genes, and the rest has no known cause. The sample yields under 75,000 clones; 90% to 95% were counted once. About 2.5% of the sample belongs to the ten largest clones. Concerning this clone: Its antigen remains unidentified. No base-level quality is on record; no much larger clone is a single base apart.

The sequence joins TRBV4-1 to TRBJ2-5; TRBD2 matches 7 bases in the middle. This receptor was taken from a female donor in good health, enrolled as a control in a pregnancy study. The material sequenced was peripheral blood, taken in the third trimester of pregnancy. The CDR3 corresponds to CASSPQSWGEGETQYF. The DNA sequence reads TGCGCCAGCAGCCCCCAGTCCTGGGGGGAGGGAGAGACCCAGTACTTC.